Listed below are T cell receptor beta chains from one sample, sequenced in a study of blood T cells in healthy people across ages. TCRdb re-analysed the 5' RACE reads in MiXCR, keeping a single row per CDR3 protein. The profile shows 1.5 million to 2 million distinct CDR3 sequences, roughly 27% of them singletons. The sample taken for sequencing was blood. The receptors were gathered from a woman aged 25 to 39 in good health. The CDR3 runs from the conserved cysteine through the conserved F or W. The D gene is left open where the match is weak. Rows may omit the clone size; those that give it use once, few, many or a size class.

v_gene,j_gene,abundance,d_gene,CDR3nt,CDR3aa
TRBV7-2,TRBJ2-7,many,.,TGTGCCAGCAGCTTAGGCGGGGCGGGACGTGAGCAGTACTTC,CASSLGGAGREQYF
TRBV12-3/TRBV12-4,TRBJ2-1,many,.,TGTGCCAGCACCTCTACAGGGAATGAGCAGTTCTTC,CASTSTGNEQFF
TRBV7-2,TRBJ2-1,many,.,TGTGCCAGCAGCGGCGGGACGGACAATGAGCAGTTCTTC,CASSGGTDNEQFF
TRBV29-1,TRBJ2-1,many,.,TGCAGCGTTGAAGAGAGGAGGGGCAACTACAATGAGCAGTTCTTC,CSVEERRGNYNEQFF
TRBV3-1,TRBJ2-1,many,.,TGTGCCAGCAGCCGTACGGGCGAGCAGTTCTTC,CASSRTGEQFF
TRBV7-2,TRBJ2-3,once,TRBD2,TGTGCCGGCAGCTTTAAGCGGGGACGAGACGCAGATACGCAGTATTTT,CAGSFKRGRDADTQYF
TRBV29-1,TRBJ1-4,many,TRBD1,TGCAGCGGGGGACAGCGGGGTGAAAAACTGTTTTTT,CSGGQRGEKLFF
TRBV18,TRBJ2-3,once,.,TGTGCCAGCTCACCACCATACGGGAGTGGGTCAGATACGCAGTATTTT,CASSPPYGSGSDTQYF
TRBV29-1,TRBJ2-7,.,TRBD2,TGCAGCGTTGAAGATCAAGGCGGGAGACGGGGCGAGCAGTACTTC,CSVEDQGGRRGEQYF
TRBV20-1,TRBJ2-7,.,.,TGCAGTGCTAGAGATCCCGGGGACACCTCCTACAATGAGCAGTACTTC,CSARDPGDTSYNEQYF
TRBV6-6,TRBJ2-1,many,TRBD2,TGTGCCAGCAGTTACACCCACCTAGCGGGGGAGGGGGAGCAGTTCTTC,CASSYTHLAGEGEQFF
TRBV12-5,TRBJ2-1,few,.,TGTGCTAGTGGAAGAGACTCACTTCCCTACAATGAGCAGTTCTTC,CASGRDSLPYNEQFF
TRBV7-3,TRBJ2-3,many,TRBD2,TGTGCCAGCAGCTTAGGAGCGGGGGGAACCACAGATACGCAGTATTTT,CASSLGAGGTTDTQYF
TRBV19,TRBJ1-1,.,TRBD1,TGTGCCAGTAGTATAGCAGGACAGGGTAGCATGAACACTGAAGCTTTCTTT,CASSIAGQGSMNTEAFF
TRBV5-1,TRBJ2-1,few,TRBD2,TGCGCCAGCAGCACAGGGACTAGCGGGAGGCCAAGGAACAATGAGCAGTTCTTC,CASSTGTSGRPRNNEQFF
TRBV7-9,TRBJ1-5,.,.,TGTGCCAGCAGCCAGACAGACAATCAGCCCCAGCATTTT,CASSQTDNQPQHF
TRBV6-5,TRBJ2-1,many,.,TGTGCCAGCAGTTTCGGGGGGCATGAGCAGTTCTTC,CASSFGGHEQFF
TRBV11-2,TRBJ2-7,many,TRBD2,TGTGCCAGCAGCTCTAGCGGGAGGGCCCCCGAGCAGTACTTC,CASSSSGRAPEQYF
TRBV20-1,TRBJ1-2,.,TRBD1,TGCAGTGCTAGAAACAGGGGCTATGGCTACACCTTC,CSARNRGYGYTF
TRBV3-1,TRBJ1-2,.,TRBD1,TGTGCCAGCAGACGAAACAGGGGGCGCGGCTATGGCTACACCTTC,CASRRNRGRGYGYTF